Presented here are 21 T cell receptor beta chains from one specimen sequenced in a study of blood T cell repertoires in COVID-19. TCRdb keeps only in-frame clones here, not all; method: immunoSEQ multiplex PCR. The sample shows under 200,000 clones, 86% of them seen only once. The sequencing sample was made of peripheral blood. All receptors come from a man between 50 and 59 years old with active or convalescent COVID-19.

This chain joins TRBV5-1 and TRBJ1-1; 9 nucleotides line up with TRBD1. The CDR3 has 19 amino acids. J lost 1 base, V lost 3 bases, and 16 bases had no gene match. Germline V gene lookup returns CDR1 SGHRS and CDR2 YFSETQ. This CDR3 reads CASSSYRLSGTGRNTEAFF. In DNA form, the CDR3 reads TGCGCCAGCAGCTCCTACCGTTTATCCGGGACAGGGAGGAACACTGAAGCTTTCTTT.

The chain combines TRBV27 with TRBJ2-2, with TRBD2 as a possible D gene (6 bases). The V gene lost 10 bases and the J gene lost 5 bases, with 8 bases spanning the gap. CDR3 size: 11 residues. Per germline, CDR1 MNHEY and CDR2 SMNVEV (reference sequence). The CDR3 spells CANRGTGELFF. For the CDR3, the DNA is TGTGCCAACCGGGGGACCGGGGAGCTGTTTTTT.

The CDR3 loop is CASSLAGRGARTGELFF. DNA for the CDR3: TGTGCCAGCAGCTTAGCGGGGCGGGGGGCGAGGACCGGGGAGCTGTTTTTT. J is TRBJ2-2 and V is TRBV7-2; 8 nucleotides line up with TRBD2. The CDR3 length is 17 residues. Germline V CDR1 and CDR2: SGHTA, FQGNSA. Trimming cost V 0 bases and J 5 bases; bases outside gene matches: 8.

The rearrangement joins TRBV9 to TRBJ1-2, with a possible D match to TRBD1 (5 bases). CDR1 is SGDLS and CDR2 is YYNGEE in the germline V gene. The CDR3 is 15 residues long. The V gene lost 0 bases and the J gene lost 2 bases, with 11 bases spanning the gap. The CDR3 DNA reads TGTGCCAGCAGCGTAGAGCAGGGAGGAAACTATGGCTACACCTTC. It specifies CASSVEQGGNYGYTF.

The rearrangement links TRBV19 to TRBJ2-1; a weak D match, TRBD1 (6 bases). Trimming removed 9 bases from V and 3 bases from J, with 12 bases in between. Germline-derived CDR1 and CDR2 are LNHDA and SQIVND (reference sequence). The CDR3 consists of 13 residues. DNA of the CDR3: TGTGCCAGCGTAGGGGGTAGCTACAATGAGCAGTTCTTC. Protein: CASVGGSYNEQFF. Drawing the rest from reference TRBV19 and TRBJ2-1, the complete variable domain is DGGITQSPKYLFRKEGQNVTLSCEQNLNHDAMYWYRQDPGQGLRLIYYSQIVNDFQKGDIAEGYSVSREKKESFPLTVTSAQKNPTAFYLCASVGGSYNEQFFGPGTRLTVL.

The chain links TRBV7-9 to TRBJ1-2, with 11 nucleotides matching TRBD1. Per the germline V gene, CDR1 is SEHNR and CDR2 is FQNEAQ (reference sequence). The CDR3 totals 14 residues. Trimming took 5 bases from V and 4 from J; bases not matched to a gene: 3. CDR3 sequence: CASSPGQGGYGYTF. In nucleotides, the CDR3 is TGTGCCAGCAGCCCGGGACAGGGGGGCTATGGCTACACCTTC.

The chain has TRBV29-1 and TRBJ1-3; D not resolved. V gave up 6 bases and J gave up 3 bases, with 6 bases separating them. Per germline, CDR1 SQVTM and CDR2 ANQGSEA. The length of the CDR3 is 11 residues. CDR3 in DNA: TGCAGCGTCTATAGTGGAAACACCATATATTTT. Protein: CSVYSGNTIYF.

The chain recombines TRBV19 with TRBJ1-3; possibly TRBD1 for D (5 bases). Germline assignment: CDR1 LNHDA and CDR2 SQIVND (reference sequence). The CDR3 totals 15 residues. Trimming took off 7 bases at V and 0 bases at J, with 13 bases between the two ends. This chain's CDR3 is CASTRGWASGNTIYF. The CDR3 nucleotides are TGTGCCAGTACCCGGGGGTGGGCCTCTGGAAACACCATATATTTT.

This rearrangement joins TRBV30 to TRBJ1-5; tentatively, D is TRBD1 (5 bases). The V end lost 1 base, the J end lost 5 bases, and 12 bases lay between the germline ends. The CDR3 totals 14 residues. CDR1 GTSNPN and CDR2 SVGIG come from the germline V gene (reference sequence). The CDR3 sequence is CAWSGGLSDQPQHF. DNA of the CDR3: TGTGCCTGGAGTGGGGGCCTGTCGGATCAGCCCCAGCATTTT.

In its sample, this clone is medium-sized. The rearrangement uses TRBV7-2 and TRBJ1-6; 9 bases map to TRBD1. Trimming took 2 bases from V and 3 from J; bases not matched to a gene: 5. Germline CDR1 SGHTA, CDR2 FQGNSA. The length of the CDR3 is 17 residues. The DNA for the CDR3 is TGTGCCAGCAGCTTACAGACAGGGGGTGACTATAATTCACCCCTCCACTTT. It encodes CASSLQTGGDYNSPLHF.

V gene TRBV19 combines with J gene TRBJ2-1; 13 bases line up with TRBD2. The CDR3 spans 17 residues. V lost 5 bases and J lost 0; bases outside the gene matches: 4. From germline, CDR1 is LNHDA and CDR2 SQIVND (reference sequence). The CDR3 sequence is CASSGTSGTNSYNEQFF. The CDR3 DNA reads as TGTGCCAGTAGTGGGACTAGCGGGACTAACTCCTACAATGAGCAGTTCTTC.

This sequence joins TRBV12-3 or TRBV12-4 and TRBJ1-2; TRBD1 matches 7 bases. The CDR3 runs to 13 residues. The trim removed 6 bases at V and 7 bases at J, leaving 8 bases unmatched. The CDR3 loop reads CASSRDRVGGYTF. DNA for the CDR3: TGTGCCAGCAGCAGAGACAGGGTCGGTGGCTACACCTTC.

This clone was recorded once. J is TRBJ1-2 and V is TRBV24-1, with D hard to call. Germline V gene sequence: CDR1 KGHDR, CDR2 SFDVKD. V was trimmed by 0 bases and J by 6 bases, leaving 4 bases between them. CDR3 length: 12 amino acids. The CDR3 here is CATSDLVDGYTF. The CDR3 region has the DNA TGTGCCACCAGTGATTTGGTCGATGGCTACACCTTC.

About this clone itself: Other DNA sequences in this sample translate to the same CDR3. CDR3 amino acids: CATSRDRGPYEQYF. CDR3 DNA: TGTGCCACCAGCAGAGACCGAGGCCCCTACGAGCAGTACTTC. The rearrangement links TRBV15 to TRBJ2-7; no clear D. Germline CDR1 is LNHNV and CDR2 is YYDKDF (reference sequence). V was cut by 0 bases and J by 2 bases, with 8 bases left in between. CDR3 size: 14 residues.

The chain has TRBV11-2 and TRBJ2-1; 9 bases are shared with TRBD1. The germline V gene has CDR1 SGHAT and CDR2 FQNNGV. This CDR3 region has 16 residues. Unmatched junction bases numbered 5, after V lost 1 base and J lost 4 bases. This chain's CDR3 is CASSLGPGQGYNEQFF. In DNA form, the CDR3 reads TGTGCCAGCAGCTTAGGACCGGGACAGGGTTACAATGAGCAGTTCTTC. The full variable domain, its missing parts supplied by reference TRBV11-2 and TRBJ2-1, is EAGVAQSPRYKIIEKRQSVAFWCNPISGHATLYWYQQILGQGPKLLIQFQNNGVVDDSQLPKDRFSAERLKGVDSTLKIQPAKLEDSAVYLCASSLGPGQGYNEQFFGPGTRLTVL.

The rearrangement uses TRBV24-1 and TRBJ2-1, with D maybe TRBD2 (5 bases). Trimming took 3 bases from V and 9 from J, leaving 14 bases between them. The length of the CDR3 is 14 residues. Germline CDR1 and CDR2: KGHDR and SFDVKD. CDR3 in amino acids: CATSDPPEAREQFF. The CDR3, as DNA: TGTGCCACCAGTGATCCCCCGGAGGCTCGTGAGCAGTTCTTC.

V gene TRBV3-1 (or the pseudogene TRBV3-2) combines with J gene TRBJ2-3; a possible D gene is TRBD1 (5 bases). The CDR3 consists of 14 residues. Deletions cut 4 bases from V and 7 bases from J, with 15 bases between. Germline loops: CDR1 LGHDT, CDR2 YNNKEL (reference sequence). CDR3: CASSPTTPGYTQYF. CDR3 coding DNA: TGTGCCAGCAGCCCCACAACCCCAGGGTATACGCAGTATTTT.

The chain carries TRBV7-2 and TRBJ2-1; possible D gene TRBD2, 6 bases. The CDR3 loop spans 15 amino acids. V lost 4 bases to trimming and J lost 4 bases, with 14 bases between them. Germline V gives CDR1 SGHTA, CDR2 FQGNSA. CDR3 residues: CASSWTGLIYNEQFF. The CDR3 DNA reads as TGTGCCAGCAGCTGGACGGGACTCATATACAATGAGCAGTTCTTC.

V is TRBV9 and J is TRBJ1-4; D is unresolved. The V end was cut by 5 bases, the J end by 4 bases, with 15 bases between. Germline V gives CDR1 SGDLS, CDR2 YYNGEE. CDR3 length: 15 residues. The DNA for the CDR3 is TGTGCCAGCAGTATAGGTGGGAGGAGTAATGAAAAACTGTTTTTT. The encoded protein is CASSIGGRSNEKLFF.

The genes are TRBV5-8 and TRBJ2-7; D is undetermined. CDR3 length: 11 residues. Germline V gene sequence: CDR1 SGHTS, CDR2 YDEGEE. Trimming pared 4 bases from V and 7 bases from J, leaving 9 bases between. CDR3 bases: TGTGCCAGCAGCGTTCGGGTGGAGCAGTACTTC. Amino acids: CASSVRVEQYF. Looking up the rest from reference TRBV5-8 and TRBJ2-7 gives the full variable domain: EAGVTQSPTHLIKTRGQQATLRCSPISGHTSVYWYQQALGLGLQFLLWYDEGEERNRGNFPPRFSGRQFPNYSSELNVNALELEDSALYLCASSVRVEQYFGPGTRLTVT.

The chain carries TRBV12-3 or TRBV12-4 and TRBJ1-2, with D perhaps TRBD1 (5 bases). The CDR3 consists of 11 residues. V shed 7 bases and J shed 8 bases, with 11 bases lying between them. CDR3 coding DNA: TGTGCCAGCAAAAAGGAGGGGGGCTACACCTTC. It translates to CASKKEGGYTF.